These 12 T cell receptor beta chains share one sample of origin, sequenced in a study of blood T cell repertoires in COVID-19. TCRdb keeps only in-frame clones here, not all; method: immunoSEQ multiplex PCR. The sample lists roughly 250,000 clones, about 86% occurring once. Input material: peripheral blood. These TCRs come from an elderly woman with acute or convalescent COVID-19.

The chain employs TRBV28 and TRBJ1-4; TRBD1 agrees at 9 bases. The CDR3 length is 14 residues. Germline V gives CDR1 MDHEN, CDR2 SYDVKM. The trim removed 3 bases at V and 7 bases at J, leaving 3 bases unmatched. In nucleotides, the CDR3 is TGTGCCAGCAGTTTGGGGACAGGGTTTGAAAAACTGTTTTTT. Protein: CASSLGTGFEKLFF.

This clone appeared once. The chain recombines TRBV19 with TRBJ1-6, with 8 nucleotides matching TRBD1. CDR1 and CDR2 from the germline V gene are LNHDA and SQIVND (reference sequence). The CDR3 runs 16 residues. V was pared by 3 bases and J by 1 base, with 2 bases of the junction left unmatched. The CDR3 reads CASSMTGVSYNSPLHF. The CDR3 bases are TGTGCCAGTAGTATGACAGGGGTATCCTATAATTCACCCCTCCACTTT.

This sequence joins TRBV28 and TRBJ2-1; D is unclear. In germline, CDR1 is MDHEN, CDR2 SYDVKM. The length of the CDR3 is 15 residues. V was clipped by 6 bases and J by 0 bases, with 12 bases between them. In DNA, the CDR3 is TGTGCCAGCAGCGATTGGCGGAGCTCCTACAATGAGCAGTTCTTC. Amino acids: CASSDWRSSYNEQFF.

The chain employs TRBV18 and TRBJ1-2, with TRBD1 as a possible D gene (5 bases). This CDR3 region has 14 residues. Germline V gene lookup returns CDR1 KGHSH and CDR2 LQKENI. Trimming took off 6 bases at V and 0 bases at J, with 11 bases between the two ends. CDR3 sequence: CASSPDSTNYGYTF. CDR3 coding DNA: TGTGCCAGCTCCCCAGACAGCACTAACTATGGCTACACCTTC.

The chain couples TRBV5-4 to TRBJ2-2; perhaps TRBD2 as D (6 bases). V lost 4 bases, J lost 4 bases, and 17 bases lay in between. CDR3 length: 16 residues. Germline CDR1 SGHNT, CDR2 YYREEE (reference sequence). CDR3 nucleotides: TGTGCCAGCAGCGGTGGACCATGGGAGGCCACCGGGGAGCTGTTTTTT. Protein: CASSGGPWEATGELFF.

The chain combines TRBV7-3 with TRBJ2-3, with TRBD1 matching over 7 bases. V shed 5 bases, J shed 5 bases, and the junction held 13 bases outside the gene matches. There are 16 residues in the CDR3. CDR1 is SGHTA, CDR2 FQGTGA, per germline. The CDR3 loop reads CASSKEGQLGGDTQYF. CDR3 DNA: TGTGCCAGCAGCAAAGAGGGACAGCTCGGCGGAGATACGCAGTATTTT.

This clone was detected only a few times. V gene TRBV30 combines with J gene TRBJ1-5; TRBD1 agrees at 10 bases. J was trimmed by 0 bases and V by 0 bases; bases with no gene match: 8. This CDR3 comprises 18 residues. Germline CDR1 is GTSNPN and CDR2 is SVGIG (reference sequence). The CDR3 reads CAWSVRDRGGPSNQPQHF. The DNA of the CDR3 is TGTGCCTGGAGTGTGAGGGACAGGGGTGGACCTAGCAATCAGCCCCAGCATTTT. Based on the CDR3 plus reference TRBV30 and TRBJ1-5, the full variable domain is SQTIHQWPATLVQPVGSPLSLECTVEGTSNPNLYWYRQAAGRGLQLLFYSVGIGQISSEVPQNLSASRPQDRQFILSSKKLLLSDSGFYLCAWSVRDRGGPSNQPQHFGDGTRLSIL.

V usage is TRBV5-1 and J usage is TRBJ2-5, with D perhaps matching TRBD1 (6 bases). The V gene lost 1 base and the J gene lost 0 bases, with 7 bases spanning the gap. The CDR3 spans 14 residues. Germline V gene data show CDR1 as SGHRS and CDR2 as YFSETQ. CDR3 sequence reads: CASSLWTDQETQYF. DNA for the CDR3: TGCGCCAGCAGCTTGTGGACAGACCAAGAGACCCAGTACTTC.

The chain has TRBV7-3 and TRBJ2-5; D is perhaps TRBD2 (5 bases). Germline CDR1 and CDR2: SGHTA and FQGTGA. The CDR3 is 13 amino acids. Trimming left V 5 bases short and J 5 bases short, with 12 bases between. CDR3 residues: CASSPRGSETQYF. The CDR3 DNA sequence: TGTGCCAGCAGCCCCCGGGGTTCCGAGACCCAGTACTTC.

CDR3 in amino acids: CASSNSPPGTGQETQYF. In DNA form, the CDR3 reads TGCGCCAGCAGCAACTCCCCCCCCGGGACAGGCCAAGAGACCCAGTACTTC. The rearrangement uses TRBV5-1 and TRBJ2-5, with 8 nucleotides matching TRBD1. V gave up 4 bases and J gave up 1 base; unmatched junction bases: 12. There are 17 residues in the CDR3. In germline, CDR1 is SGHRS, CDR2 YFSETQ.

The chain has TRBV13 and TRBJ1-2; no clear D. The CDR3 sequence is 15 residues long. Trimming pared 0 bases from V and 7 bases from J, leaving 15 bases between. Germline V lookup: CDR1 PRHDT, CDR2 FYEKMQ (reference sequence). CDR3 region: CASSLGTLLERGYTF. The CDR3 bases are TGTGCCAGCAGCTTAGGGACCCTTTTAGAGCGTGGCTACACCTTC.

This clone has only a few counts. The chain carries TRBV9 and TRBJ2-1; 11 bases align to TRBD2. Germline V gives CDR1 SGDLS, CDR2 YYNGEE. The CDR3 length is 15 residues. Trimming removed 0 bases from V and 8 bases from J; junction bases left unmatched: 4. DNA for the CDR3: TGTGCCAGCAGCGTAGTAGCGGGGGGGCCGGATGAGCAGTTCTTC. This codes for CASSVVAGGPDEQFF.